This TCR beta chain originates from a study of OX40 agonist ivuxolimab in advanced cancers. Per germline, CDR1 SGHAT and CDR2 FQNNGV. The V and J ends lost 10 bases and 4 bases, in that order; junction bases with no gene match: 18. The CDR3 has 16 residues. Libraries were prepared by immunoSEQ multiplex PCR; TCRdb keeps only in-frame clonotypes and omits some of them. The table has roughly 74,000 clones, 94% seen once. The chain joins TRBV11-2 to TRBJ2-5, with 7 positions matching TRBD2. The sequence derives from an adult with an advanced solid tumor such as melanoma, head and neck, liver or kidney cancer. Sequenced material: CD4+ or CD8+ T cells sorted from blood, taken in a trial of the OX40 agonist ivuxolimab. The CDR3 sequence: CATKTPEGRGRETQYF. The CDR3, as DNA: TGTGCCACTAAAACCCCTGAGGGGCGCGGGAGAGAGACCCAGTACTTC.